The 3 T cell receptor beta chains listed next were all sequenced from one sample in a study of response to subunit inactivated influenza vaccine. MiXCR, run by TCRdb on the RT-PCR reads, gives a single entry per CDR3 protein. This sample has around 470,000 distinct CDR3 sequences, with roughly 7.6% found just once. The specimen comprised PBMCs from blood, sampled less than 30 months after vaccination. All receptors derive from a man between 50 and 69 years old who received an inactivated influenza vaccine.

At least ten counts were recorded for this clonotype. This chain joins TRBV7-2 and TRBJ1-3, with unresolved D. V gave up 3 bases and J gave up 2 bases, with 11 bases separating them. CDR1 SGHTA and CDR2 FQGNSA come from the germline V gene. CDR3 length equals 15 residues. The CDR3 reads CASSFAGSTGNTIYF. The CDR3 region has the DNA TGTGCCAGCAGCTTCGCGGGGTCAACTGGAAACACCATATATTTT.

This clonotype was observed many times. The chain has TRBV5-1 and TRBJ1-6, with D possibly matching TRBD1 (5 bases). The length of the CDR3 is 16 residues. Germline V lookup: CDR1 SGHRS, CDR2 YFSETQ. V was cut by 0 bases and J by 6 bases, with 13 bases left in between. The CDR3 bases are TGCGCCAGCAGCTTGGAAGTGACAGCAATTAATTCACCCCTCCACTTT. This encodes CASSLEVTAINSPLHF.

The CDR3 spells CASSLGTGDSSQETQYF. CDR3 DNA: TGCGCCAGCAGCTTGGGGACAGGGGATTCCTCCCAAGAGACCCAGTACTTC. The J gene is TRBJ2-5, the V gene TRBV5-1, with 9 bases aligning to TRBD1. The junction had 7 bases not matched to a gene; V was cut back by 0 bases and J by 1 base. From germline, CDR1 is SGHRS and CDR2 YFSETQ. The CDR3 sequence is 17 residues long.